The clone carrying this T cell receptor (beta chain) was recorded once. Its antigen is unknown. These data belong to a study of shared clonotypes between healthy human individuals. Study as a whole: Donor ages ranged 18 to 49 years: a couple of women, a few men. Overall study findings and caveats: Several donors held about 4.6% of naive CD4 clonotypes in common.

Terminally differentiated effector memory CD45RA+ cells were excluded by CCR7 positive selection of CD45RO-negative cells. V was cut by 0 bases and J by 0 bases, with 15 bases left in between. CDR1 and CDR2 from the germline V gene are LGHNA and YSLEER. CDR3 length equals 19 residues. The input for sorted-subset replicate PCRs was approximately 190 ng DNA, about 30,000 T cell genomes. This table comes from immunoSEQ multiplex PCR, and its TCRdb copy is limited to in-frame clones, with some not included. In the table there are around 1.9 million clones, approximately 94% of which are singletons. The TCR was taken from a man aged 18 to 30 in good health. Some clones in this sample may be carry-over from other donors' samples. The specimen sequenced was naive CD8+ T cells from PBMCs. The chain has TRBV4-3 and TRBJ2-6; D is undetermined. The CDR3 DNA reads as TGCGCCAGCAGCCAAGAAGTAGCAGAGACTTCCTCTGGGGCCAACGTCCTGACTTTC. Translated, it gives CASSQEVAETSSGANVLTF.